This T cell receptor (beta chain) was captured in a study of cytomegalovirus exposure and HLA in healthy donors. Findings and caveats of the study: Looking again later, the authors saw that most CMV-associated TCR beta chains seemed HLA-restricted. Reports described diagnosis of cytomegalovirus status by the classifier as highly specific and sensitive. Being indistinguishable, some V segments were excluded, TRBV6-2 and TRBV6-3 among them.

The CDR3 loop spans 15 amino acids. Germline CDR1 and CDR2: SGHRS and YFSETQ. J lost 5 bases, V lost 0 bases, and 7 bases had no gene match. This clone was detected a few times. Its target is unknown. A multiplex PCR was run with 60 Vbeta primers and 13 Jbeta primers. Sequenced by immunoSEQ multiplex PCR; TCRdb stores in-frame clones only, minus some. Of 100,000 to 150,000 clones listed, around 72% are singletons. This sequence joins TRBV5-1 and TRBJ1-1; TRBD1 aligns across 7 bases. This TCR derives from a human donor in good health. Specimen: PBMCs. This CDR3 reads CASSLDGRGWTEAFF. In DNA form, the CDR3 reads TGCGCCAGCAGCTTGGACGGCAGGGGGTGGACTGAAGCTTTCTTT.